Listed here are 31 T cell receptor beta chains from one sample, sequenced in a study of monozygotic twins with inflammatory bowel disease. With the 5' RACE reads reprocessed, TCRdb shows one record per CDR3 protein and no DNA. The ten top clones account for roughly 5.8%, within a sample of just over 300,000 distinct CDR3 sequences. Sequencing was performed on blood. The receptors here all came from a human donor with ulcerative colitis or Crohn's disease, or a healthy co-twin of an affected twin (not recorded which).

This rearrangement joins TRBV7-9 to TRBJ2-1; TCRdb's D gene call, TRBD1, goes unchecked for lack of DNA. CDR1 SEHNR and CDR2 FQNEAQ come from the germline V gene (reference sequence). The CDR3 has 16 residues. CDR3 sequence reads: CASSLLVSYRGHEQFF.

The chain links TRBV4-3 to TRBJ2-7. CDR3 size: 15 residues. CDR1 is LGHNA, CDR2 YSLEER, per germline. The CDR3 is CASSQTSQGAGEQYF.

V is TRBV7-6 and J is TRBJ1-3. This CDR3 is built from 15 residues. Per germline, CDR1 SGHVS and CDR2 FNYEAQ. The CDR3 sequence is CASSLGDRVRNTIYF. The full variable domain, with the rest looked up from reference TRBV7-6 and TRBJ1-3, is GAGVSQSPRYKVTKRGQDVALRCDPISGHVSLYWYRQALGQGPEFLTYFNYEAQQDKSGLPNDRFSAERPEGSISTLTIQRTEQRDSAMYRCASSLGDRVRNTIYFGEGSWLTVV.

The J gene is TRBJ2-1, the V gene TRBV6-2 or TRBV6-3; TCRdb picks TRBD2, but there is no DNA to check that call. Germline CDR1 reads MNHEY; CDR2 reads SVGEGT. This CDR3 contains 12 residues. The CDR3 is CASRREGRQQFF.

J is TRBJ2-3 and V is TRBV9; the D gene TCRdb calls, TRBD1, cannot be checked with no DNA. Germline V gene data show CDR1 as SGDLS and CDR2 as YYNGEE. The CDR3 sequence is 15 residues long. CDR3 sequence reads: CASSVTSGGRDTQYF.

The V gene is TRBV5-4, the J gene TRBJ1-1; lacking DNA, the TRBD1 call made by TCRdb goes unchecked. The germline V gene has CDR1 SGHNT and CDR2 YYREEE (reference sequence). CDR3 length equals 15 residues. CDR3 sequence reads: CASSLGSGGNTEAFF.

The chain has TRBV5-1 and TRBJ2-1; the D gene TCRdb calls, TRBD2, cannot be checked with no DNA. The length of the CDR3 is 16 residues. From germline, CDR1 is SGHRS and CDR2 YFSETQ. Here the CDR3 reads CASSFTSGNTHNEQFF.

The chain employs TRBV6-5 and TRBJ1-1. The CDR3 is 16 residues long. Germline V gene data show CDR1 as MNHEY and CDR2 as SVGAGI. CDR3 loop: CASSYNYRAPNTEAFF.

This chain connects TRBV20-1 to TRBJ1-1; the D call from TCRdb, TRBD1, cannot be confirmed without DNA. Germline CDR1 reads DFQATT; CDR2 reads SNEGSKA (reference sequence). The CDR3 consists of 14 residues. The CDR3 spells CSASDPTGSTEAFF.

This rearrangement joins TRBV18 to TRBJ1-5. The germline CDR1 and CDR2 sequences are KGHSH and LQKENI. This CDR3 spans 14 amino acids. CDR3: CASSPQGRYQPQHF.

The chain couples TRBV10-3 to TRBJ1-4. Germline CDR1 ENHRY, CDR2 SYGVKD. There are 13 residues in the CDR3. CDR3 amino acids: CAIKGTPAEKLFF.

This rearrangement joins TRBV29-1 to TRBJ1-5; TCRdb indicates TRBD1, and absent DNA this call remains unverified. The CDR3 has 12 residues. Germline values: CDR1 SQVTM, CDR2 ANQGSEA. CDR3 region: CSVGTGNQPQHF.

The CDR3: CASSAWGDRLMLGEQFF. The V gene is TRBV14, the J gene TRBJ2-1; TCRdb outputs TRBD2, but without DNA this stays unchecked. The CDR3 spans 17 residues. Germline V gene lookup returns CDR1 SGHDN and CDR2 FVKESK.

The chain recombines TRBV7-2 with TRBJ1-1; TCRdb outputs TRBD1, but without DNA this stays unchecked. CDR1 and CDR2 (germline): SGHTA, FQGNSA. The CDR3 length is 14 residues. This CDR3 is CASSFVRGDTEAFF.

V gene TRBV5-6 combines with J gene TRBJ2-1; TCRdb names TRBD2, which stays unverified in the absence of DNA. Germline values: CDR1 SGHDT, CDR2 YYEEEE. This CDR3 contains 14 residues. CDR3 sequence: CASSPSGLYNEQFF.

The CDR3 region is CASSLGGYNEKLFF. The genes are TRBV7-2 and TRBJ1-4. The CDR3 extends over 14 amino acids. CDR1 and CDR2 from the germline V gene are SGHTA and FQGNSA.

V is TRBV7-7 and J is TRBJ2-1; there is no DNA to check the TCRdb D call of TRBD2. Germline V gene data show CDR1 as SSHAT and CDR2 as FNYEAQ (reference sequence). CDR3 length: 13 amino acids. The CDR3 loop reads CASSGGNYNEQFF.

The chain is built from TRBV20-1 and TRBJ2-1; the TRBD2 assignment by TCRdb is unverifiable without DNA. The germline V gene has CDR1 DFQATT and CDR2 SNEGSKA (reference sequence). This CDR3 has 14 amino acids. CDR3: CSARGGSSYNEQFF.

The genes are TRBV5-1 and TRBJ2-3; lacking DNA, the TRBD2 call made by TCRdb goes unchecked. Germline V gene lookup returns CDR1 SGHRS and CDR2 YFSETQ. This CDR3 has 16 residues. The CDR3: CASSLPSGTSTDTQYF.

The J gene is TRBJ1-5, the V gene TRBV7-2; lacking DNA, the TRBD1 call made by TCRdb goes unchecked. The CDR3 is made up of 15 amino acids. Germline V lookup: CDR1 SGHTA, CDR2 FQGNSA. The CDR3 reads CASSLGLGGNQPQHF. Drawing the rest from reference TRBV7-2 and TRBJ1-5, the complete variable domain is GAGVSQSPSNKVTEKGKDVELRCDPISGHTALYWYRQSLGQGLEFLIYFQGNSAPDKSGLPSDRFSAERTGGSVSTLTIQRTQQEDSAVYLCASSLGLGGNQPQHFGDGTRLSIL.

The V gene is TRBV11-2, the J gene TRBJ1-4. The CDR3 has 14 residues. From germline, CDR1 is SGHAT and CDR2 FQNNGV. This CDR3 is CASSLDGTNEKLFF.

This chain joins TRBV7-9 and TRBJ2-1. The germline V gene has CDR1 SEHNR and CDR2 FQNEAQ (reference sequence). This CDR3 region has 11 residues. CDR3 sequence: CASSLGNEQFF.

The rearrangement uses TRBV6-1 and TRBJ2-7; the TCRdb call, TRBD1, lacks DNA for checking. Germline lookup yields CDR1 MNHNS and CDR2 SASEGT. The CDR3 loop spans 14 amino acids. The CDR3 sequence is CASSTGTGGVEQYF.

The J gene is TRBJ2-2, the V gene TRBV5-1; the TRBD2 assignment by TCRdb is unverifiable without DNA. The CDR3 runs 16 residues. CDR1 is SGHRS and CDR2 is YFSETQ in the germline V gene. This CDR3 is CASSFRQGLATGELFF.

This chain links TRBV10-2 with TRBJ2-1. CDR1 WSHSY and CDR2 SAAADI come from the germline V gene. The length of the CDR3 is 13 residues. CDR3 sequence: CASSDGSYNEQFF.

The chain employs TRBV5-5 and TRBJ2-1; TCRdb selects TRBD2, and the lack of DNA leaves this call unchecked. The CDR3 totals 14 residues. Germline CDR1 is SGHKS and CDR2 is YYEKEE (reference sequence). The CDR3 reads CASSLLAGNNEQFF.

The chain couples TRBV7-2 to TRBJ2-4. The CDR3 has 12 residues. The germline CDR1 and CDR2 sequences are SGHTA and FQGNSA. The CDR3 loop is CASSTLLNIQYF.

This chain uses TRBV3-1 with TRBJ2-7; the TCRdb call, TRBD1, lacks DNA for checking. The germline CDR1 and CDR2 sequences are LGHDT and YNNKEL (reference sequence). CDR3 length equals 14 residues. This chain's CDR3 is CASSQGWGEGEQYF.

This chain joins TRBV9 and TRBJ2-2. Looked up from germline, CDR1 is SGDLS and CDR2 is YYNGEE. The CDR3 has 14 amino acids. CDR3 loop: CASKGQRNTGELFF.

The chain joins TRBV24-1 to TRBJ2-7; the D call from TCRdb, TRBD1, cannot be confirmed without DNA. Germline loops: CDR1 KGHDR, CDR2 SFDVKD. The CDR3 is 16 residues long. CDR3 loop: CATSGPGQGKGDEQYF.

The chain combines TRBV10-3 with TRBJ2-1; TCRdb reports TRBD2, a call that lacks DNA to check it against. This CDR3 has 18 residues. In germline, CDR1 is ENHRY, CDR2 SYGVKD. CDR3 amino acids: CAISELTSGAGPHNEQFF.